The rows below give T cell receptor beta chains drawn from one sample of a study of cytomegalovirus exposure and HLA in healthy donors. Method: immunoSEQ multiplex PCR; TCRdb's copy keeps in-frame clones and lacks some. The sample has approximately 210,000 clones, roughly three quarters seen once. The sequenced sample consisted of PBMCs. The receptors were gathered from a woman aged 50 to 65 in good health and CMV-seronegative. Both conserved end residues are part of each CDR3. A D gene is named only where the DNA matches it firmly. Only some rows state a clone size, as once, few, many or a class for expanded clones.

>.|.|TRBJ1-2|TRBV9
TGTGCCAGCAGCGTTCAGAACAACTATGGCTACACCTTC
CASSVQNNYGYTF
>.|.|TRBJ1-2|TRBV19
TGTGCCAGTAGTCTCCGACAGGTGGATGGCTACACCTTC
CASSLRQVDGYTF
>.|.|TRBJ2-4|TRBV18
TGTGCCAGCTCACCCCCCGGTAAGTTAAGCATTCAGTACTTC
CASSPPGKLSIQYF
>.|TRBD1|TRBJ1-5|TRBV19
TGTGCCAGTAGGACCGACAGGGCTAGCAATCAGCCCCAGCATTTT
CASRTDRASNQPQHF
>.|TRBD2|TRBJ2-1|TRBV7-8
TGTGCCAGCAGCCGCAAACTAGGGGGGGCTAGCGGGGGTATAGATGAGCAGTTCTTC
CASSRKLGGASGGIDEQFF
>.|TRBD1|TRBJ1-4|TRBV28
TGTGCCAGCAGCCACCGGCCACAGGGGAGGGAAAAACTGTTTTTT
CASSHRPQGREKLFF
>.|.|TRBJ2-5|TRBV6-1
TGTGCCAGCACTCCGGGTCCAATGGAAGAGACCCAGTACTTC
CASTPGPMEETQYF
>.|.|TRBJ2-2|TRBV4-3
TGCGCCAGCAGCCCGGCACAGATTTCCACCGGGGAGCTGTTTTTT
CASSPAQISTGELFF
>.|.|TRBJ2-5|TRBV4-3
TGCGCCAGCAGCCAAGGTCTAGCCGCGAGGGAGACCCAGTACTTC
CASSQGLAARETQYF
>.|.|TRBJ1-2|TRBV2
TGTGCCACTAAAAGACAGGTAGCTAACTATGGCTACACCTTC
CATKRQVANYGYTF
>.|.|TRBJ2-1|TRBV7-6
TGTGCCAGCAGCTTAAAAAAGGGGGATGAGCAGTTCTTC
CASSLKKGDEQFF
>.|.|TRBJ1-4|TRBV19
TGTGCCAGTAGTCGGGGAGACGGACAAAAACTGTTTTTT
CASSRGDGQKLFF
>.|TRBD1|TRBJ2-1|TRBV6-5
TGTGCCAGCAGTTCGACAGGGAAGGCGGGCGAGCAGTTCTTC
CASSSTGKAGEQFF
>.|TRBD1|TRBJ1-2|TRBV6-6
TGTGCCAGCAGTTACCAGACAGGGGCCAACTATGGCTACACCTTC
CASSYQTGANYGYTF
>.|TRBD1|TRBJ1-2|TRBV6-5
TGTGCCAGCAGTTCCGGACAGGGGAACTATGGCTACACCTTC
CASSSGQGNYGYTF
>once|TRBD2|TRBJ2-7|TRBV5-1
TGCGCCAGCAAGCGGGGGTCAACCTACGAGCAGTACTTC
CASKRGSTYEQYF
>.|.|TRBJ1-1|TRBV20-1
TGCAGTGCTAGAGTGGGGCCTGAAGCTTTCTTT
CSARVGPEAFF
>.|.|TRBJ1-2|TRBV6-5
TGTGCCAGCAGTTACGGGGTGCAGGGCTATGGCTACACCTTC
CASSYGVQGYGYTF
>.|TRBD2|TRBJ2-3|TRBV27
TGTGCCAGCGGGGGACTAGCGGGGGGGCCTGGCACAGATACGCAGTATTTT
CASGGLAGGPGTDTQYF
>.|.|TRBJ1-5|TRBV19
TGTGCCAGTAGTATTGGAGGCCGCCAGCCCCAGCATTTT
CASSIGGRQPQHF
>.|TRBD2|TRBJ2-3|TRBV9
TGTGCCAGCAGCCCAAGCGGGATGGGGACAGATACGCAGTATTTT
CASSPSGMGTDTQYF
>.|.|TRBJ1-2|TRBV21-1
TGTGCCAGCCCTGGACAGGGTTATGGCTACACCTTC
CASPGQGYGYTF
>.|TRBD2|TRBJ2-3|TRBV5-5
TGTGCCAGCAGCCATTCGACTAGCAACGCAGATACGCAGTATTTT
CASSHSTSNADTQYF
>.|.|TRBJ2-5|TRBV4-2
TGTGCCAGCAGCCAAGGACAGCCCCAAGAGACCCAGTACTTC
CASSQGQPQETQYF
>.|.|TRBJ2-3|TRBV5-1
TGCGCCAGCAGCAACGGTAGAACAGATACGCAGTATTTT
CASSNGRTDTQYF
>.|.|TRBJ2-7|TRBV5-8
TGTGCCAGCAGCTTGGCCAGGGGCCACGAGCAGTACTTC
CASSLARGHEQYF
>.|TRBD1|TRBJ1-3|TRBV19
TGTGCCAGTAGTTCAACCGGGACAGGAGTTTTCTCTGGAAACACCATATATTTT
CASSSTGTGVFSGNTIYF
>.|.|TRBJ2-7|TRBV7-8
TGTGCCAGCAGCTTAAAACGGGGGAACTACGAGCAGTACTTC
CASSLKRGNYEQYF
>.|TRBD2|TRBJ2-7|TRBV10-3
TGTGCCATCAGTGATAGGCGGGAGGCCTACGAGCAGTACTTC
CAISDRREAYEQYF
>once|TRBD1|TRBJ1-1|TRBV15
TGTGCCACCAGCCGGGACAGGTTGAACACTGAAGCTTTCTTT
CATSRDRLNTEAFF
>.|.|TRBJ2-7|TRBV6-5
TGTGCCAGCCGCAGGACAAACTCCTACGAGCAGTACTTC
CASRRTNSYEQYF